This TCR beta chain appears in the sequencing data of a study of blood T cell repertoires in COVID-19. Study at large: PBMCs, B-cell-depleted T cells, or T cells were the source of the cDNA or gDNA that made up the material.

TCRdb's table, derived via immunoSEQ multiplex PCR, lists solely in-frame clones and lacks some. The data show some 210,000 clones, 84% seen once. The germline V gene has CDR1 KGHSH and CDR2 LQKENI. Trimming took 3 bases from V and 4 from J; bases not matched to a gene: 5. The CDR3 has 14 residues. This clonotype was sampled from a human donor in a cohort sampled during active COVID-19. The V gene is TRBV18, the J gene TRBJ2-5; 7 positions match TRBD1. The sample was peripheral blood. The CDR3 reads CASSPTGRRETQYF. CDR3 bases: TGTGCCAGCTCACCGACAGGGCGGAGAGAGACCCAGTACTTC.